The sequence of this T cell receptor (beta chain) was determined in a study of T cells expressing NK-cell markers. The overall study: Researchers got TCR beta repertoires out of sorted CD3+CD56+NKG2C+, CD3+CD56+NKG2C- and CD3+CD56-NKG2C+ T cells.

The TCR beta cDNA came from 5'RACE template switching with UMIs. TCRdb re-called the 5' RACE reads and catalogs CDR3 proteins one per entry, DNA excluded. This sample's table reports 550,000 to 600,000 distinct CDR3 sequences. Germline V gene data show CDR1 as MNHEY and CDR2 as SMNVEV (reference sequence). This CDR3 comprises 14 residues. The V call is TRBV27, the J call TRBJ1-1; TCRdb gives TRBD1 as the D gene, but with no DNA this cannot be confirmed. The sequence came from a man between 18 and 29 years old in good health. Sequencing was carried out using blood T cells: a sorted CD56 or NKG2C T cell subset, CD4+ or CD8+ T cells, or bulk PBMC T cells (not recorded which). CDR3 sequence reads: CASSIAPGVGEAFF.